What follows are 31 T cell receptor beta chains derived from one specimen sequenced in a study of T cell changes during pregnancy in multiple sclerosis. Using immunoSEQ multiplex PCR, the repertoire was profiled, and TCRdb retains in-frame clones only, with some absent. The sample gives about 100,000 clones, 85% to 95% of which show up once; 2.6% is in the top ten. Here the sequenced sample was peripheral blood, taken in the first trimester of pregnancy. The receptors were gathered from a female donor with multiple sclerosis, enrolled in a pregnancy study.

The V and J genes are TRBV6-5 and TRBJ2-1, with a tentative D call TRBD2 (5 bases). This CDR3 contains 11 residues. Germline V gene lookup returns CDR1 MNHEY and CDR2 SVGAGI. Between the trimmed V and J ends, which lost 4 bases and 12 bases, there was a span of 10 bases. The CDR3 DNA is TGTGCCAGCAGTTCCGAACTAGGGCAGTTCTTC. It specifies CASSSELGQFF.

The CDR3 loop is CASSPRRETKGDTQYF. CDR3 coding DNA: TGTGCCAGCTCACCGAGGCGGGAAACTAAAGGTGATACGCAGTATTTT. The rearrangement uses TRBV18 and TRBJ2-3; D is perhaps TRBD2 (6 bases). This CDR3 spans 16 amino acids. Germline V gene lookup returns CDR1 KGHSH and CDR2 LQKENI. The V and J ends lost 3 bases and 6 bases respectively, with 19 bases between them.

The CDR3 reads CSGQDRSRSTDTQYF. The DNA of the CDR3 is TGCAGCGGCCAAGACAGGTCTAGAAGCACAGATACGCAGTATTTT. The chain uses TRBV29-1 and TRBJ2-3, with D maybe TRBD1 (6 bases). The germline V gene has CDR1 SQVTM and CDR2 ANQGSEA. V dropped 7 bases and J dropped 0 bases, with 17 bases sitting between them. The CDR3 loop spans 15 amino acids.

The chain is built from TRBV25-1 and TRBJ1-1; D gene unclear. This CDR3 contains 13 residues. Trimming took off 8 bases at V and 3 bases at J, with 13 bases between the two ends. Germline CDR1 reads MGHDK; CDR2 reads SYGVNS. The CDR3 bases are TGTGCCAGCCAGTCAGCGAGGGACACTGAAGCTTTCTTT. This sequence encodes CASQSARDTEAFF. Complete variable domain (other parts from reference TRBV25-1 and TRBJ1-1): EADIYQTPRYLVIGTGKKITLECSQTMGHDKMYWYQQDPGMELHLIHYSYGVNSTEKGDLSSESTVSRIRTEHFPLTLESARPSHTSQYLCASQSARDTEAFFGQGTRLTVV.

The J gene is TRBJ2-7, the V gene TRBV2, with D tentatively TRBD2 (5 bases). With 4 bases removed from V and 0 bases from J, the gap between germline ends came to 10 bases. Germline V gene lookup returns CDR1 SNHLY and CDR2 FYNNEI. The CDR3 loop spans 14 amino acids. CDR3 loop: CASSVLGSSYEQYF. CDR3 coding DNA: TGTGCCAGCAGTGTACTGGGGAGCTCCTACGAGCAGTACTTC.

The chain uses TRBV6-6 and TRBJ2-2, with TRBD2 matching over 7 bases. J lost 4 bases, V lost 6 bases, and 8 bases had no gene match. Germline V gene data show CDR1 as MNHNY and CDR2 as SVGAGI (reference sequence). CDR3 length: 15 amino acids. CDR3 amino acids: CASSSGTKSTGELFF. Written as DNA, the CDR3 is TGTGCCAGCAGCTCCGGGACTAAGAGCACCGGGGAGCTGTTTTTT.

The count of this clone is one. This chain uses TRBV2 with TRBJ2-7; the match to TRBD2 covers 7 bases. V lost 6 bases to trimming and J lost 3 bases; unmatched junction nucleotides: 8. Germline V CDR1 and CDR2: SNHLY, FYNNEI. CDR3 length equals 14 residues. CDR3 region: CASRHPGLHYEQYF. DNA for the CDR3: TGTGCCAGCAGACATCCGGGACTACACTACGAGCAGTACTTC.

The chain carries TRBV19 and TRBJ2-1; no clear D. CDR1 is LNHDA and CDR2 is SQIVND in the germline V gene (reference sequence). V was shortened by 6 bases and J by 1 base, with 7 bases between the two germline ends. The CDR3 length is 13 residues. The CDR3 DNA sequence: TGTGCCAGTAGCCGCCTATCCTACAATGAGCAGTTCTTC. Encoded protein: CASSRLSYNEQFF.

In its sample, this clone was seen once. This rearrangement joins TRBV7-9 to TRBJ2-3; D is unclear. This CDR3 region has 13 residues. CDR1 and CDR2 from the germline V gene are SEHNR and FQNEAQ (reference sequence). V lost 5 bases to trimming and J lost 0 bases, with 6 bases between them. The CDR3 sequence: CASSLVSTDTQYF. The CDR3 nucleotides read TGTGCCAGCAGCCTAGTAAGCACAGATACGCAGTATTTT.

The chain is built from TRBV5-1 and TRBJ2-3; 11 bases line up with TRBD1. V lost 2 bases and J lost 3; bases outside the gene matches: 5. The CDR3 length is 16 residues. CDR1 and CDR2 from the germline V gene are SGHRS and YFSETQ. The CDR3 is CASSFWGQGETDTQYF. CDR3 nucleotides: TGCGCCAGCAGCTTTTGGGGACAGGGGGAAACAGATACGCAGTATTTT. The whole variable domain, filled in from reference TRBV5-1 and TRBJ2-3, reads KAGVTQTPRYLIKTRGQQVTLSCSPISGHRSVSWYQQTPGQGLQFLFEYFSETQRNKGNFPGRFSGRQFSNSRSEMNVSTLELGDSALYLCASSFWGQGETDTQYFGPGTRLTVL.

The chain is built from TRBV14 and TRBJ2-1; 7 bases agree with TRBD2. With 4 bases clipped from V and 0 bases from J, the junction kept 9 bases outside the gene matches. CDR1 and CDR2 from the germline V gene are SGHDN and FVKESK. This CDR3 has 17 residues. The CDR3 here is CASSRKPAGSSYNEQFF. CDR3 DNA: TGTGCCAGCAGCCGCAAACCAGCGGGAAGCTCCTACAATGAGCAGTTCTTC. The whole variable domain, remainder taken from reference TRBV14 and TRBJ2-1, is EAGVTQFPSHSVIEKGQTVTLRCDPISGHDNLYWYRRVMGKEIKFLLHFVKESKQDESGMPNNRFLAERTGGTYSTLKVQPAELEDSGVYFCASSRKPAGSSYNEQFFGPGTRLTVL.

The gene calls are TRBV11-2 and TRBJ2-7; 8 bases map to TRBD2. There are 13 residues in the CDR3. The V segment lost 1 base and the J segment 6 bases; nucleotides outside the gene matches: 2. CDR1 and CDR2 (germline): SGHAT, FQNNGV. CDR3 DNA: TGTGCCAGCAGCTTAGGCAGCGGGAGCGAGCAGTACTTC. Protein: CASSLGSGSEQYF.

This sequence joins TRBV7-9 and TRBJ2-7, with TRBD2 identical over 10 bases. Trimming took 1 base from V and 3 from J; bases not matched to a gene: 9. Germline-derived CDR1 and CDR2 are SEHNR and FQNEAQ (reference sequence). The CDR3 extends over 17 amino acids. CDR3 nucleotide sequence: TGTGCCAGCAGCTTAGGGGGGCTAGCGGGAGAAGGCTACGAGCAGTACTTC. It translates to CASSLGGLAGEGYEQYF.

The rearrangement joins TRBV7-2 to TRBJ1-4; 8 nucleotides match TRBD1. The length of the CDR3 is 14 residues. Germline V gives CDR1 SGHTA, CDR2 FQGNSA. Trimming took 6 bases from V and 6 from J; bases not matched to a gene: 6. This CDR3 is CASSPDRAYEKLFF. CDR3 DNA sequence: TGTGCCAGCAGTCCGGACAGGGCGTATGAAAAACTGTTTTTT.

The chain is built from TRBV5-8 and TRBJ2-1; the match to TRBD2 covers 8 bases. The CDR3 is made up of 16 amino acids. CDR1 is SGHTS and CDR2 is YDEGEE in the germline V gene. V gave up 4 bases and J gave up 1 base; unmatched junction bases: 7. In nucleotides, the CDR3 is TGTGCCAGCAGCCGTAATAGCGGGACGTCCTACAATGAGCAGTTCTTC. This gives the protein CASSRNSGTSYNEQFF.

The chain couples TRBV4-1 to TRBJ2-4; the match to TRBD2 covers 8 bases. The germline CDR1 and CDR2 sequences are MGHRA and YSYEKL. The trim removed 0 bases at V and 6 bases at J, leaving 10 bases unmatched. The CDR3 length is 17 residues. CDR3 protein: CASSQDGSGGQGNIQYF. The CDR3 DNA reads as TGCGCCAGCAGCCAAGATGGCTCGGGGGGGCAGGGAAACATTCAGTACTTC.

This chain links TRBV27 with TRBJ2-1; TRBD1 aligns across 7 bases. CDR3 length: 14 amino acids. The ends lost 5 bases at V and 9 bases at J; junction bases unmatched: 10. The germline CDR1 and CDR2 sequences are MNHEY and SMNVEV (reference sequence). CDR3 region: CASSRPVAGGEQFF. CDR3 sequence (DNA): TGTGCCAGCAGTCGCCCGGTGGCAGGGGGTGAGCAGTTCTTC.

The rearrangement uses TRBV27 and TRBJ2-5, with 8 bases identical to TRBD1. V shed 5 bases and J 8 bases; nucleotides not matched to a gene: 7. This CDR3 spans 13 amino acids. CDR1 MNHEY and CDR2 SMNVEV come from the germline V gene (reference sequence). In nucleotides, the CDR3 is TGTGCCAGCAGTCTAGGACAGGGAAGAACCCAGTACTTC. This translates into CASSLGQGRTQYF.

V and J are TRBV5-1 and TRBJ2-7; D is ambiguous. Trimming took off 4 bases at V and 4 bases at J, with 12 bases between the two ends. The CDR3 is 13 residues long. Germline V gives CDR1 SGHRS, CDR2 YFSETQ. In nucleotides, the CDR3 is TGCGCCAGCAGCCTCAACTTCGCATACGAGCAGTACTTC. This encodes CASSLNFAYEQYF.

This chain joins TRBV29-1 and TRBJ2-1; possible D gene TRBD2, 5 bases. The V and J ends lost 2 bases and 3 bases respectively, with 11 bases between them. The CDR3 has 14 amino acids. Per germline, CDR1 SQVTM and CDR2 ANQGSEA. The CDR3 coding sequence is TGCAGCGTTGAAACACGAGGGAGCTACAATGAGCAGTTCTTC. Translation gives CSVETRGSYNEQFF.

V and J are TRBV5-6 and TRBJ1-3, with 8 bases aligning to TRBD1. There are 19 residues in the CDR3. Germline V CDR1 and CDR2: SGHDT, YYEEEE. The V and J ends lost 7 bases and 0 bases, in that order; junction bases with no gene match: 18. The CDR3 coding sequence is TGTGCCAGCCTGCAGGTCGGGACAGGCGTATCTCGCTCTGGAAACACCATATATTTT. This gives the protein CASLQVGTGVSRSGNTIYF.

The chain couples TRBV5-1 to TRBJ2-7; D may be TRBD1 (6 bases). Germline CDR1 is SGHRS and CDR2 is YFSETQ. The CDR3 length is 13 residues. Trimming pared 4 bases from V and 5 bases from J, leaving 13 bases between. CDR3 loop: CASSLDRFHEQYF. The DNA of the CDR3 is TGCGCCAGCAGCCTAGACAGGTTCCACGAGCAGTACTTC.

The chain recombines TRBV11-2 with TRBJ1-5, with unresolved D. The germline V gene has CDR1 SGHAT and CDR2 FQNNGV. Deletions cut 5 bases from V and 5 bases from J, with 16 bases between. The CDR3 is 15 residues long. CDR3 DNA: TGTGCCAGCAGCGAAAATTTTGGGAGGGATCAGCCCCAGCATTTT. Its protein product is CASSENFGRDQPQHF.

This clone came up once. J is TRBJ1-1 and V is TRBV13; the D gene is possibly TRBD1 (5 bases). The germline V gene has CDR1 PRHDT and CDR2 FYEKMQ (reference sequence). The CDR3 consists of 14 residues. Trimming stripped 5 bases from V and 6 bases from J, with 16 bases between. CDR3 amino acids: CASSQVRGRAEAFF. The CDR3 DNA follows: TGTGCCAGCAGCCAGGTACGGGGGAGAGCTGAAGCTTTCTTT.

This sequence joins TRBV15 and TRBJ2-3; 8 nucleotides agree with TRBD2. Trimming removed 0 bases from V and 2 bases from J; junction bases left unmatched: 1. The CDR3 is 15 residues long. Germline V gives CDR1 LNHNV, CDR2 YYDKDF (reference sequence). The DNA of the CDR3 is TGTGCCACCAGCAGAGATAGCGGGAACACAGATACGCAGTATTTT. It yields the protein CATSRDSGNTDTQYF.

J is TRBJ2-7 and V is TRBV4-2, with 9 bases identical to TRBD2. The CDR3 totals 15 residues. Trimming at V came to 0 bases and at J to 7 bases, leaving 7 bases not matched to a gene. From germline, CDR1 is LGHNA and CDR2 YNFKEQ. The chain's CDR3 is CASSQEGNSGREQYF. The CDR3 nucleotides are TGTGCCAGCAGCCAAGAGGGGAATAGCGGGAGAGAGCAGTACTTC.

V is TRBV6-4 and J is TRBJ2-2, with TRBD2 as a possible D gene (6 bases). This CDR3 comprises 17 residues. CDR1 and CDR2 (germline): MRHNA, SNTAGT. V was pared by 0 bases and J by 2 bases, with 13 bases between. The CDR3 bases are TGTGCCAGCAGTGACTCTGGACTACCCATCAACACCGGGGAGCTGTTTTTT. It translates to CASSDSGLPINTGELFF.

This chain joins TRBV6-5 and TRBJ1-5; the D is unclear. The V gene lost 0 bases and the J gene lost 7 bases, with 10 bases spanning the gap. This CDR3 region has 14 residues. The germline gives CDR1 MNHEY, CDR2 SVGAGI. CDR3 sequence reads: CASSYSSGKQPQHF. As DNA, the CDR3 is TGTGCCAGCAGTTACTCGTCGGGTAAACAGCCCCAGCATTTT.

The chain is built from TRBV29-1 and TRBJ2-5, with 8 positions matching TRBD2. This CDR3 contains 16 residues. Per the germline V gene, CDR1 is SQVTM and CDR2 is ANQGSEA. Losses at the gene ends were 1 base for V and 2 bases for J; bases not matched to a gene: 9. Written as DNA, the CDR3 is TGCAGCGTTGAAGGCGGGACTAGGGGACTACAAGAGACCCAGTACTTC. It yields the protein CSVEGGTRGLQETQYF.

The rearrangement joins TRBV6-6 to TRBJ1-1, with 11 bases lining up with TRBD1. This CDR3 comprises 16 residues. Unmatched junction bases numbered 5, after V lost 4 bases and J lost 1 base. Germline V gives CDR1 MNHNY, CDR2 SVGAGI (reference sequence). The CDR3 sequence is CASSSDRGQGNTEAFF. Written as DNA, the CDR3 is TGTGCCAGCAGTTCGGACAGGGGGCAAGGGAACACTGAAGCTTTCTTT.

The CDR3 DNA reads TGTGCCAGCAGTAGCGGACAGGGGGAGTCTGATACGCAGTATTTT. Translated, it gives CASSSGQGESDTQYF. The gene calls are TRBV2 and TRBJ2-3; TRBD1 agrees at 10 bases. The CDR3 is 15 residues long. J lost 6 bases, V lost 5 bases, and 8 bases had no gene match. CDR1 is SNHLY, CDR2 FYNNEI, per germline.